This TCR beta chain was captured by sequencing in a study of T cells after somatic rescue of genetic block. Measured with immunoSEQ multiplex PCR; TCRdb has only the in-frame clones, and not every one. Found here are under 150,000 clones, around 90% of them singletons; the top ten hold roughly 1.5%. The sequence was collected from a young woman. The source material was peripheral blood mononuclear cells (PBMCs).

CDR3 loop: CASSPLDGQGEQYF. DNA of the CDR3: TGTGCCAGCTCTCCTCTGGACGGCCAGGGTGAGCAGTACTTC. V usage is TRBV18 and J usage is TRBJ2-7, with D possibly being TRBD1 (5 bases). V was cut by 6 bases and J by 7 bases, with 19 bases left in between. This CDR3 is built from 14 residues. The germline V gene has CDR1 KGHSH and CDR2 LQKENI.